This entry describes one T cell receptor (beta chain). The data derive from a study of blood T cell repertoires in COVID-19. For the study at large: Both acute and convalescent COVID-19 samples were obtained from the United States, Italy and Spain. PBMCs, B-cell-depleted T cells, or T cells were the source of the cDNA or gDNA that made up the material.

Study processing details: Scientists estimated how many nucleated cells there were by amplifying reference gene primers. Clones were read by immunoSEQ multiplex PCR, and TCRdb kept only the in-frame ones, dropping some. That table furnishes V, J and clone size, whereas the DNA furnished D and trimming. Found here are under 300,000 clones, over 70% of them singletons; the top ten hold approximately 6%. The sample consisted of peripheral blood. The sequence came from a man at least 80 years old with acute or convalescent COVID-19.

The CDR3 here is CASSQSRDYEQYF. CDR3 in DNA: TGTGCCAGCAGCCAGTCCCGGGACTACGAGCAGTACTTC. The V and J genes are TRBV6-5 and TRBJ2-7, with TRBD2 as a possible D gene (5 bases). V dropped 6 bases and J dropped 3 bases, with 12 bases sitting between them. The CDR3 is 13 amino acids. Germline V lookup: CDR1 MNHEY, CDR2 SVGAGI.